A selection of T cell receptor beta chains follows, all from one sample in a study of shared clonotypes between healthy human individuals. Sequencing was performed with immunoSEQ multiplex PCR; in TCRdb, only in-frame clones are kept and a portion is missing. This sample has 450,000 to 550,000 clones, with about four fifths found just once. Source material: PBMCs. These receptors were obtained from a woman in her forties in good health. Some clones in this sample may be carry-over from other donors' samples. Both conserved end residues are part of each CDR3. The D gene is left open where the match is weak. The listing skips clone size in some rows; elsewhere it reads once, few, many or a size class.

D gene: NA
J gene: TRBJ2-2
V gene: TRBV2
clone size: NA
CDR3 protein: CASSGQGRSNTGELFF
CDR3 DNA: TGTGCCAGCAGTGGTCAGGGGAGGTCTAACACCGGGGAGCTGTTTTTT

D gene: NA
J gene: TRBJ1-5
V gene: TRBV30
clone size: NA
CDR3 protein: CAWSVPLSNQPQHF
CDR3 DNA: TGTGCCTGGAGTGTACCCCTTTCCAATCAGCCCCAGCATTTT

D gene: NA
J gene: TRBJ2-7
V gene: TRBV28
clone size: NA
CDR3 protein: CASSLRGLPAYEQYF
CDR3 DNA: TGTGCCAGCAGTTTACGGGGTCTCCCGGCCTACGAGCAGTACTTC

D gene: TRBD2
J gene: TRBJ2-5
V gene: TRBV28
clone size: NA
CDR3 protein: CASSPGLAGGPETQYF
CDR3 DNA: TGTGCCAGCAGTCCGGGACTAGCGGGAGGGCCCGAGACCCAGTACTTC

D gene: NA
J gene: TRBJ1-1
V gene: TRBV2
clone size: NA
CDR3 protein: CASSVVNTEAFF
CDR3 DNA: TGTGCCAGCAGTGTTGTTAACACTGAAGCTTTCTTT

D gene: NA
J gene: TRBJ1-5
V gene: TRBV6-1
clone size: NA
CDR3 protein: CASSEAGGNQPQHF
CDR3 DNA: TGTGCCAGCAGTGAGGCTGGAGGGAATCAGCCCCAGCATTTT

D gene: NA
J gene: TRBJ2-5
V gene: TRBV7-3
clone size: NA
CDR3 protein: CASSSGERETQYF
CDR3 DNA: TGTGCCAGCAGCTCAGGGGAGAGGGAGACCCAGTACTTC

D gene: TRBD1
J gene: TRBJ1-1
V gene: TRBV7-9
clone size: NA
CDR3 protein: CASRTGTGRMNTEAFF
CDR3 DNA: TGTGCCAGCAGAACCGGGACAGGGAGGATGAACACTGAAGCTTTCTTT

D gene: TRBD1
J gene: TRBJ1-1
V gene: TRBV29-1
clone size: NA
CDR3 protein: CSVVVDRGNTEAFF
CDR3 DNA: TGCAGCGTTGTGGTGGACAGGGGGAACACTGAAGCTTTCTTT

D gene: TRBD1
J gene: TRBJ2-7
V gene: TRBV19
clone size: NA
CDR3 protein: CATTRTGGSEQYF
CDR3 DNA: TGTGCCACGACGCGGACAGGGGGATCCGAGCAGTACTTC

D gene: NA
J gene: TRBJ1-4
V gene: TRBV2
clone size: few
CDR3 protein: CASSAGTEEKLFF
CDR3 DNA: TGTGCCAGCAGTGCTGGGACCGAAGAAAAACTGTTTTTT

D gene: NA
J gene: TRBJ2-3
V gene: TRBV7-3
clone size: NA
CDR3 protein: CASSPTRADTQYF
CDR3 DNA: TGTGCCAGCAGCCCCACCCGCGCGGATACGCAGTATTTT

D gene: TRBD2
J gene: TRBJ2-7
V gene: TRBV14
clone size: NA
CDR3 protein: CASSYSGTTYEQYF
CDR3 DNA: TGTGCCAGCAGCTATAGCGGGACCACCTACGAGCAGTACTTC

D gene: NA
J gene: TRBJ2-7
V gene: TRBV27
clone size: NA
CDR3 protein: CATKFRGQGYEQYF
CDR3 DNA: TGTGCCACCAAGTTTCGGGGACAAGGCTACGAGCAGTACTTC

D gene: TRBD1
J gene: TRBJ1-5
V gene: TRBV11-2
clone size: NA
CDR3 protein: CASSLDRGRNQPQHF
CDR3 DNA: TGTGCCAGCAGCTTAGACAGGGGGCGGAATCAGCCCCAGCATTTT

D gene: NA
J gene: TRBJ2-7
V gene: TRBV7-9
clone size: NA
CDR3 protein: CASSFEDWQQYF
CDR3 DNA: TGTGCCAGCAGCTTTGAGGACTGGCAGCAGTACTTC

D gene: TRBD1
J gene: TRBJ1-2
V gene: TRBV6-4
clone size: NA
CDR3 protein: CASSAGQNYGYTF
CDR3 DNA: TGTGCCAGCAGCGCGGGACAGAACTATGGCTACACCTTC

D gene: TRBD2
J gene: TRBJ2-2
V gene: TRBV7-8
clone size: NA
CDR3 protein: CASSLTSGSTGELFF
CDR3 DNA: TGTGCCAGCAGCCTTACTAGCGGGAGCACCGGGGAGCTGTTTTTT

D gene: NA
J gene: TRBJ1-2
V gene: TRBV7-6
clone size: once
CDR3 protein: CASSSMGSGYTF
CDR3 DNA: TGTGCCAGCAGCTCGATGGGGTCTGGCTACACCTTC

D gene: TRBD2
J gene: TRBJ2-1
V gene: TRBV19
clone size: NA
CDR3 protein: CASSISGLENNEQFF
CDR3 DNA: TGTGCCAGTAGTATATCCGGACTAGAGAACAATGAGCAGTTCTTC

D gene: NA
J gene: TRBJ2-3
V gene: TRBV28
clone size: once
CDR3 protein: CASSLSGLNTQYF
CDR3 DNA: TGTGCCAGCAGTTTATCTGGTTTGAATACGCAGTATTTT

D gene: NA
J gene: TRBJ1-1
V gene: TRBV7-2
clone size: NA
CDR3 protein: CASSLGHRLNTEAFF
CDR3 DNA: TGTGCCAGCAGCTTAGGTCACAGACTGAACACTGAAGCTTTCTTT

D gene: TRBD1
J gene: TRBJ2-7
V gene: TRBV14
clone size: NA
CDR3 protein: CASSRDRVGYEQYF
CDR3 DNA: TGTGCCAGCAGCCGAGACAGGGTAGGGTACGAGCAGTACTTC

D gene: NA
J gene: TRBJ2-7
V gene: TRBV18
clone size: once
CDR3 protein: CASSPSGLGDYEQYF
CDR3 DNA: TGTGCCAGCTCACCCTCGGGGTTAGGGGACTACGAGCAGTACTTC

D gene: NA
J gene: TRBJ1-5
V gene: TRBV28
clone size: once
CDR3 protein: CASTVKSNQPQHF
CDR3 DNA: TGTGCCAGCACTGTAAAGAGCAATCAGCCCCAGCATTTT

D gene: TRBD2
J gene: TRBJ2-3
V gene: TRBV27
clone size: NA
CDR3 protein: CAIAGGASGRPDTQYF
CDR3 DNA: TGTGCCATCGCGGGCGGGGCTAGCGGGAGGCCAGATACGCAGTATTTT

D gene: TRBD1
J gene: TRBJ2-5
V gene: TRBV5-4
clone size: NA
CDR3 protein: CASSPPGQGIRGTQYF
CDR3 DNA: TGTGCCAGCAGCCCCCCGGGACAGGGTATCCGGGGAACCCAGTACTTC

D gene: NA
J gene: TRBJ1-1
V gene: TRBV5-6
clone size: few
CDR3 protein: CASTSRGRNTEAFF
CDR3 DNA: TGTGCCAGCACCAGCCGGGGGCGGAACACTGAAGCTTTCTTT

D gene: NA
J gene: TRBJ2-3
V gene: TRBV11-1
clone size: NA
CDR3 protein: CASSLESAAGRGQYF
CDR3 DNA: TGTGCCAGCAGCTTAGAGTCGGCGGCGGGCCGTGGGCAGTATTTT

D gene: NA
J gene: TRBJ2-6
V gene: TRBV25-1
clone size: NA
CDR3 protein: CASSDSTGTSGANVLTF
CDR3 DNA: TGTGCCAGCAGTGACTCTACGGGGACCTCTGGGGCCAACGTCCTGACTTTC

D gene: TRBD2
J gene: TRBJ2-1
V gene: TRBV28
clone size: NA
CDR3 protein: CASSRPGLAGGSLTYNEQFF
CDR3 DNA: TGTGCCAGCAGTCGCCCCGGACTAGCGGGAGGGTCGCTTACGTACAATGAGCAGTTCTTC

D gene: NA
J gene: TRBJ2-7
V gene: TRBV30
clone size: NA
CDR3 protein: CAWSTLGLRGLEQYF
CDR3 DNA: TGTGCCTGGAGTACGTTGGGGCTACGGGGTCTCGAGCAGTACTTC

D gene: NA
J gene: TRBJ2-1
V gene: TRBV2
clone size: NA
CDR3 protein: CASSQNYNEQFF
CDR3 DNA: TGTGCCAGCAGTCAGAATTACAATGAGCAGTTCTTC

D gene: TRBD2
J gene: TRBJ2-2
V gene: TRBV5-1
clone size: NA
CDR3 protein: CASSIGLVNTGELFF
CDR3 DNA: TGCGCCAGCAGCATCGGACTAGTCAACACCGGGGAGCTGTTTTTT

D gene: TRBD2
J gene: TRBJ2-4
V gene: TRBV4-3
clone size: few
CDR3 protein: CASSPGTSGRYKNIQYF
CDR3 DNA: TGCGCCAGCAGCCCCGGGACTAGCGGGAGATACAAAAACATTCAGTACTTC

D gene: TRBD2
J gene: TRBJ2-1
V gene: TRBV28
clone size: NA
CDR3 protein: CASSPLGTSGYNEQFF
CDR3 DNA: TGTGCCAGCAGCCCCCTCGGGACTAGCGGCTACAATGAGCAGTTCTTC

D gene: NA
J gene: TRBJ2-6
V gene: TRBV19
clone size: NA
CDR3 protein: CASSTQPGANVLTF
CDR3 DNA: TGTGCCAGTAGTACCCAACCTGGGGCCAACGTCCTGACTTTC

D gene: TRBD1
J gene: TRBJ2-1
V gene: TRBV5-4
clone size: NA
CDR3 protein: CASSLLGQGPSDEQFF
CDR3 DNA: TGTGCCAGCAGCTTGTTAGGACAGGGGCCTAGCGATGAGCAGTTCTTC

D gene: TRBD1
J gene: TRBJ1-1
V gene: TRBV7-2
clone size: few
CDR3 protein: CASSSKTGPNTEAFF
CDR3 DNA: TGTGCCAGCAGCTCCAAGACAGGGCCGAACACTGAAGCTTTCTTT

D gene: TRBD2
J gene: TRBJ2-4
V gene: TRBV19
clone size: once
CDR3 protein: CASSISAGGPARDIQYF
CDR3 DNA: TGTGCCAGTAGTATCAGTGCGGGAGGGCCAGCGCGAGACATTCAGTACTTC

D gene: TRBD1
J gene: TRBJ2-1
V gene: TRBV15
clone size: NA
CDR3 protein: CATSAGTENNEQFF
CDR3 DNA: TGTGCCACCAGCGCCGGGACAGAGAACAATGAGCAGTTCTTC

D gene: NA
J gene: TRBJ1-1
V gene: TRBV5-6
clone size: NA
CDR3 protein: CASSLIGGPNMNTEAFF
CDR3 DNA: TGTGCCAGCAGCTTGATTGGGGGTCCGAATATGAACACTGAAGCTTTCTTT

D gene: TRBD2
J gene: TRBJ2-5
V gene: TRBV5-1
clone size: NA
CDR3 protein: CASSFLAGGQETQYF
CDR3 DNA: TGCGCCAGCAGCTTTTTAGCGGGAGGTCAAGAGACCCAGTACTTC

D gene: TRBD2
J gene: TRBJ2-2
V gene: TRBV5-1
clone size: NA
CDR3 protein: CASSPSGRADGELFF
CDR3 DNA: TGCGCCAGCAGCCCTAGCGGGAGGGCCGACGGGGAGCTGTTTTTT

D gene: NA
J gene: TRBJ2-7
V gene: TRBV4-3
clone size: NA
CDR3 protein: CASSRTGLGYEQYF
CDR3 DNA: TGCGCCAGCAGCCGCACGGGACTGGGCTACGAGCAGTACTTC

D gene: NA
J gene: TRBJ1-2
V gene: TRBV29-1
clone size: NA
CDR3 protein: CSVVLGGLYTF
CDR3 DNA: TGCAGCGTTGTGTTGGGAGGCCTCTACACCTTC

D gene: NA
J gene: TRBJ1-4
V gene: TRBV5-1
clone size: NA
CDR3 protein: CASSFGPTNEKLFF
CDR3 DNA: TGCGCCAGCAGCTTCGGGCCAACTAATGAAAAACTGTTTTTT

D gene: NA
J gene: TRBJ1-1
V gene: TRBV28
clone size: NA
CDR3 protein: CASTSGGKNTEAFF
CDR3 DNA: TGTGCCAGCACCTCCGGAGGGAAGAACACTGAAGCTTTCTTT

D gene: NA
J gene: TRBJ2-7
V gene: TRBV4-3
clone size: few
CDR3 protein: CASSQDLEDEQYF
CDR3 DNA: TGCGCCAGCAGCCAAGATCTAGAGGACGAGCAGTACTTC

D gene: NA
J gene: TRBJ2-7
V gene: TRBV11-2
clone size: NA
CDR3 protein: CASSSKGYSSYEQYF
CDR3 DNA: TGTGCCAGCAGCTCCAAAGGGTATAGCTCCTACGAGCAGTACTTC

D gene: NA
J gene: TRBJ2-5
V gene: TRBV6-6
clone size: NA
CDR3 protein: CASSYSGWQETQYF
CDR3 DNA: TGTGCCAGCAGTTACTCGGGCTGGCAAGAGACCCAGTACTTC

D gene: NA
J gene: TRBJ1-5
V gene: TRBV18
clone size: NA
CDR3 protein: CASSSFLGEQPQHF
CDR3 DNA: TGTGCCAGCTCCTCCTTTTTGGGGGAACAGCCCCAGCATTTT

D gene: NA
J gene: TRBJ2-5
V gene: TRBV5-4
clone size: NA
CDR3 protein: CASSAAGGDWETQYF
CDR3 DNA: TGTGCCAGCAGCGCGGCAGGGGGGGATTGGGAGACCCAGTACTTC

D gene: NA
J gene: TRBJ1-2
V gene: TRBV7-2
clone size: NA
CDR3 protein: CASSLGLVNTYGYTF
CDR3 DNA: TGTGCCAGCAGCTTGGGGTTAGTGAACACCTATGGCTACACCTTC

D gene: NA
J gene: TRBJ1-1
V gene: TRBV15
clone size: NA
CDR3 protein: CATRSGGNTEAFF
CDR3 DNA: TGTGCCACCAGGAGTGGGGGGAACACTGAAGCTTTCTTT